Below, 30 T cell receptor beta chains from the same sample are listed, as sequenced in a study of identical twins. One entry per CDR3 protein, called by TCRdb with MiXCR from the 5' RACE reads. In the table there are fewer than 650,000 distinct CDR3 sequences, about 7.1% of which are singletons. The sample was also reused in another study, on yellow fever vaccine responses in identical twins.

Sequencing was done on a sample of PBMCs. The receptors derive from a woman aged 18-30 years in good health.

This clonotype has more than one count but fewer than ten. The chain has TRBV10-3 and TRBJ2-7; 10 bases map to TRBD2. V was pared by 4 bases and J by 4 bases, with 4 bases of the junction left unmatched. The CDR3 is 14 amino acids. Germline lookup yields CDR1 ENHRY and CDR2 SYGVKD. Here the CDR3 reads CAISAAGGVYEQYF. The CDR3 DNA reads as TGTGCCATCAGTGCAGCGGGAGGGGTGTACGAGCAGTACTTC.

This clonotype was observed a handful of times. V is TRBV6-2 or TRBV6-3 and J is TRBJ2-7; D tentatively fits TRBD1 or TRBD2 (6 bases each). The germline gives CDR1 MNHEY, CDR2 SVGEGT. The V gene lost 2 bases and the J gene lost 4 bases, with 9 bases spanning the gap. This CDR3 has 13 amino acids. The CDR3 region has the DNA TGTGCCAGCAGTTACGGGGGGCCGTACGAGCAGTACTTC. Protein product: CASSYGGPYEQYF.

The chain carries TRBV10-3 and TRBJ2-1, with a weak D call TRBD2 (5 bases). The CDR3 has 15 amino acids. Trimming shortened V by 6 bases and J by 5 bases, and 17 bases separated the two germline ends. Germline values: CDR1 ENHRY, CDR2 SYGVKD. The CDR3: CAISPAGGADNEQFF. In DNA form, the CDR3 reads TGTGCCATCAGCCCCGCGGGCGGAGCGGACAATGAGCAGTTCTTC.

The gene calls are TRBV29-1 and TRBJ2-3; TRBD2 agrees at 12 bases. This CDR3 spans 15 amino acids. Trimming removed 6 bases from V and 2 bases from J; junction bases left unmatched: 6. Germline values: CDR1 SQVTM, CDR2 ANQGSEA. CDR3 DNA sequence: TGCAGCGTCGCCGGGACTAGCGGGCTCACAGATACGCAGTATTTT. Its protein product is CSVAGTSGLTDTQYF.

In its sample, this clonotype was seen a few times. This chain joins TRBV20-1 and TRBJ2-5, with D possibly TRBD1 on 5 matching bases. This CDR3 has 15 amino acids. V shed 3 bases and J shed 1 base, with 15 bases lying between them. The V gene's germline CDR1 is DFQATT and CDR2 SNEGSKA (reference sequence). The CDR3 spells CSARLRTPLQETQYF. DNA for the CDR3: TGCAGTGCTAGGTTGCGGACACCCCTCCAAGAGACCCAGTACTTC.

V and J are TRBV5-6 and TRBJ2-7; 9 bases line up with TRBD2. Looked up from germline, CDR1 is SGHDT and CDR2 is YYEEEE. The trim removed 2 bases at V and 6 bases at J, leaving 12 bases unmatched. This CDR3 spans 16 amino acids. The DNA for the CDR3 is TGTGCCAGCAGCTTCCCACCCGGGACTAGCAGATCCGAGCAGTACTTC. Its translation is CASSFPPGTSRSEQYF.

This clonotype was seen repeatedly, ten times or more. At one end the junction does not follow the germline gene, possibly because of a read error. The chain recombines TRBV7-2 with TRBJ2-3, with a possible D match to TRBD2 (5 bases). The germline gives CDR1 SGHTA, CDR2 FQGNSA. CDR3 size: 14 residues. The DNA for the CDR3 is TGTGCCAGCAGCCACCGGGGTAGCATAGATACGCAGTATTTT. Its protein product is CASSHRGSIDTQYF.

V usage is TRBV24-1 and J usage is TRBJ2-1; D gene ambiguous. With 1 base removed from V and 3 bases from J, the gap between germline ends came to 12 bases. CDR3 length: 16 amino acids. The germline gives CDR1 KGHDR, CDR2 SFDVKD. CDR3 protein: CATSDFKGSHYNEQFF. CDR3 in DNA: TGTGCCACCAGTGATTTTAAGGGTTCCCACTACAATGAGCAGTTCTTC.

This clonotype was found a few times. The chain joins TRBV5-5 to TRBJ2-7; TRBD2 matches at 10 bases. This CDR3 comprises 17 residues. V lost 4 bases, J lost 0 bases, and 10 bases stayed unmatched. Germline CDR1 is SGHKS and CDR2 is YYEKEE (reference sequence). The CDR3 bases are TGTGCCAGCAGCAAGAGCCCGGGACTAGCGAACTCCTACGAGCAGTACTTC. It encodes CASSKSPGLANSYEQYF.

The chain couples TRBV20-1 to TRBJ2-7, with D perhaps TRBD1 (6 bases). The ends were cut back, 3 bases at V and 2 bases at J, with 11 bases in the middle. Germline V gene data show CDR1 as DFQATT and CDR2 as SNEGSKA (reference sequence). There are 13 residues in the CDR3. In DNA form, the CDR3 reads TGCAGTGCTAGTTGGCAGGGGACCTACGAGCAGTACTTC. Protein: CSASWQGTYEQYF.

This chain connects TRBV20-1 to TRBJ2-5, with D unclear. The CDR3 contains 13 residues. CDR1 DFQATT and CDR2 SNEGSKA come from the germline V gene (reference sequence). Between the trimmed V and J ends, which lost 8 bases and 7 bases, there was a span of 20 bases. The CDR3 DNA reads TGCAGTCCTTCAAGACTCGAAACGGGGACCCAGTACTTC. It specifies CSPSRLETGTQYF.

This clonotype was recorded at least ten times. The chain has TRBV24-1 and TRBJ2-5; D perhaps matches TRBD1 (6 bases). V was pared by 5 bases and J by 5 bases, with 11 bases between. Germline CDR1 is KGHDR and CDR2 is SFDVKD. This CDR3 is 13 amino acids long. CDR3 amino acids: CATSVSGEETQYF. The CDR3 DNA sequence: TGTGCCACCAGTGTATCAGGGGAGGAGACCCAGTACTTC.

This clonotype appeared many times. The chain carries TRBV7-9 and TRBJ1-1; TRBD1 agrees at 9 bases. Germline V gene sequence: CDR1 SEHNR, CDR2 FQNEAQ (reference sequence). The CDR3 length is 14 residues. V shed 5 bases and J 4 bases; nucleotides not matched to a gene: 5. The CDR3 nucleotides are TGTGCCAGCAGCCTACAGGGGGCTGCCACTGAAGCTTTCTTT. Encoded protein: CASSLQGAATEAFF.

The sample holds a few counts of this clonotype. V gene TRBV4-1 combines with J gene TRBJ2-3; 9 bases match TRBD2. Germline lookup yields CDR1 MGHRA and CDR2 YSYEKL. Trimming cost V 1 base and J 0 bases; bases outside gene matches: 14. This CDR3 comprises 20 residues. The CDR3 sequence is CASSQGGVAGVSTSTDTQYF. The CDR3 DNA is TGCGCCAGCAGCCAAGGGGGGGTAGCGGGGGTGTCGACTAGCACAGATACGCAGTATTTT.

This chain uses TRBV7-6 with TRBJ2-1; a possible D gene is TRBD2 (6 bases). CDR3 length: 12 residues. The germline gives CDR1 SGHVS, CDR2 FNYEAQ. Between the trimmed V and J ends, which lost 11 bases and 1 base, there was a span of 9 bases. CDR3 in DNA: TGTGCCGCCGGGAGTTCCTACAATGAGCAGTTCTTC. It specifies CAAGSSYNEQFF.

As DNA, the CDR3 is TGCAGCGGGGGGACTAGCGGGAAAACCTACGAGCAGTACTTC. Translation: CSGGTSGKTYEQYF. The chain carries TRBV29-1 and TRBJ2-7; TRBD2 agrees at 13 bases. The CDR3 spans 14 residues. Germline trimming cut 7 bases from V and 2 bases from J; bases unmatched to any gene: 5. Germline CDR1 is SQVTM and CDR2 is ANQGSEA.

This clonotype was detected only a few times. V gene TRBV5-6 combines with J gene TRBJ2-2; no definite D call. The CDR3 covers 14 residues. Germline lookup yields CDR1 SGHDT and CDR2 YYEEEE. With 0 bases removed from V and 6 bases from J, the gap between germline ends came to 9 bases. For the CDR3, the DNA is TGTGCCAGCAGCTTGGGCCGGGCAGCCGGGGAGCTGTTTTTT. This encodes CASSLGRAAGELFF.

The chain has TRBV7-9 and TRBJ1-4, with D possibly TRBD1 on 5 matching bases. The CDR3 has 14 amino acids. V was clipped by 5 bases and J by 5 bases, with 12 bases between them. From germline, CDR1 is SEHNR and CDR2 FQNEAQ (reference sequence). CDR3 loop: CASSPTGGNEKLFF. For the CDR3, the DNA is TGTGCCAGCAGCCCGACCGGGGGGAATGAAAAACTGTTTTTT.

The rearrangement joins TRBV12-3 or TRBV12-4 to TRBJ2-1, with 9 bases lining up with TRBD1. CDR3 size: 16 residues. V shed 5 bases, J shed 0 bases, and the junction held 5 bases outside the gene matches. CDR3 loop: CASSHRTGDSYNEQFF. The DNA of the CDR3 is TGTGCCAGCAGTCACCGGACAGGGGACTCCTACAATGAGCAGTTCTTC.

Only a few counts were recorded for this clonotype. This chain's CDR3 is CASSSTGTSGRADTQYF. As DNA, the CDR3 is TGTGCCAGCAGCTCTACCGGGACTAGCGGGAGGGCCGATACGCAGTATTTT. The V call is TRBV9, the J call TRBJ2-3; 16 bases fit TRBD2. V lost 4 bases, J lost 6 bases, and 8 bases stayed unmatched. The CDR3 is 17 amino acids. CDR1 is SGDLS, CDR2 YYNGEE, per germline.

This clonotype was seen a few times. V and J are TRBV7-8 and TRBJ2-7, with 8 bases matching TRBD1. Looked up from germline, CDR1 is SGHVS and CDR2 is FQNEAQ. The CDR3 has 16 amino acids. J lost 5 bases, V lost 5 bases, and 14 bases had no gene match. Here the CDR3 DNA reads TGTGCCAGCAGCCTACTCCCTATACAGGGGGTGGACGAGCAGTACGTC. As protein: CASSLLPIQGVDEQYV.

This clonotype was found many times. This chain links TRBV24-1 with TRBJ2-1, with a tentative D call TRBD2 (5 bases). The CDR3 runs 16 residues. V lost 1 base and J 4 bases, leaving 13 bases between the germline ends. CDR1 KGHDR and CDR2 SFDVKD come from the germline V gene. The CDR3 reads CATSDFSGYSYNEQFF. The CDR3 bases are TGTGCCACCAGTGATTTTTCGGGGTATAGTTACAATGAGCAGTTCTTC.

The rearrangement uses TRBV7-9 and TRBJ1-2, with a possible D match to TRBD1 (5 bases). Germline CDR1 reads SEHNR; CDR2 reads FQNEAQ (reference sequence). V was pared by 5 bases and J by 2 bases, with 18 bases between. There are 16 residues in the CDR3. The CDR3 sequence is CASSGPLKTANYGYTF. In nucleotides, the CDR3 is TGTGCCAGCAGCGGGCCGTTAAAGACAGCCAACTATGGCTACACCTTC. The whole variable domain, filled in from reference TRBV7-9 and TRBJ1-2, reads DTGVSQNPRHKITKRGQNVTFRCDPISEHNRLYWYRQTLGQGPEFLTYFQNEAQLEKSRLLSDRFSAERPKGSFSTLEIQRTEQGDSAMYLCASSGPLKTANYGYTFGSGTRLTVV.

In this sample, this clonotype turned up a few times. A much more abundant neighbour one base away suggests this may be a read error. The rearrangement joins TRBV12-3 or TRBV12-4 to TRBJ1-5; a possible D gene is TRBD1 (5 bases). CDR3 size: 15 residues. The CDR3 nucleotides are TGTGCCAGCAGTCCCCAGGGTGATAGCAATCACCCCCAGCATTTT. Its translation is CASSPQGDSNHPQHF.

This clonotype showed up many times. The V and J genes are TRBV5-1 and TRBJ2-6, with a tentative D call TRBD1 (5 bases). Germline V gene data show CDR1 as SGHRS and CDR2 as YFSETQ. The CDR3 has 15 residues. The V and J ends lost 5 bases and 0 bases respectively, with 9 bases between them. As DNA, the CDR3 is TGCGCCAGCAGTTCCGACAGCTCTGGGGCCAACGTCCTGACTTTC. It translates to CASSSDSSGANVLTF.

This clonotype showed up just a few times. V and J are TRBV5-1 and TRBJ2-7; 11 positions agree with TRBD2. J lost 4 bases, V lost 0 bases, and 21 bases had no gene match. CDR1 is SGHRS and CDR2 is YFSETQ in the germline V gene. This CDR3 region has 21 residues. Written as DNA, the CDR3 is TGCGCCAGCAGCTTGGCAACCTTTCTACTAGCGGGAGACCACAAGGGGTACGAGCAGTACTTC. This gives the protein CASSLATFLLAGDHKGYEQYF.

The chain uses TRBV12-3 or TRBV12-4 and TRBJ1-1; unclear D gene. The CDR3 has 13 amino acids. Trimming pared 3 bases from V and 5 bases from J, leaving 10 bases between. This chain's CDR3 is CASSFLGWTEAFF. Written as DNA, the CDR3 is TGTGCCAGCAGTTTTTTGGGTTGGACTGAAGCTTTCTTT.

This clonotype has only a few counts. The V and J genes are TRBV3-1 and TRBJ2-3, with unresolved D. The germline V gene has CDR1 LGHDT and CDR2 YNNKEL (reference sequence). Trimming left V 2 bases short and J 1 base short, with 13 bases between. The CDR3 spans 16 residues. The CDR3 sequence is CASSQLASPGTDTQYF. The CDR3 DNA sequence: TGTGCCAGCAGCCAATTGGCGAGCCCTGGCACAGATACGCAGTATTTT.

This clonotype has more than one count but fewer than ten. V is TRBV15 and J is TRBJ2-1; 12 bases match TRBD2. The germline V gene has CDR1 LNHNV and CDR2 YYDKDF (reference sequence). CDR3 length: 16 residues. Trimming cost V 1 base and J 5 bases; bases outside gene matches: 3. The chain's CDR3 is CATSRGRTSGNNEQFF. The CDR3, as DNA: TGTGCCACCAGCAGAGGAAGGACTAGCGGGAACAATGAGCAGTTCTTC.

This clonotype was recorded many times. The chain carries TRBV5-1 and TRBJ2-1; the D is unclear. Germline CDR1 reads SGHRS; CDR2 reads YFSETQ. The ends were cut back, 4 bases at V and 3 bases at J, with 14 bases in the middle. The CDR3 consists of 15 residues. In nucleotides, the CDR3 is TGCGCCAGCAGCCCCGTCGGCGAGATCTACAATGAGCAGTTCTTC. This encodes CASSPVGEIYNEQFF.